The rows below give T cell receptor beta chains drawn from one sample of a study of Graves' ophthalmopathy and Graves' hyperthyroidism. TCRdb reanalysed the multiplex PCR reads using MiXCR and keeps one entry per CDR3 protein. The sample carries a few hundred thousand distinct CDR3 sequences, under 45% recorded once. Input material: peripheral blood or thyroid tissue (not recorded which). The receptors come from an adult man with Graves' hyperthyroidism. CDR3s include the opening cysteine and the closing phenylalanine or tryptophan. D genes are given only for firm matches. Rows give clone size only sometimes, using once, few, many, or a class for an expanded clone.

clone_size: -; j_call: TRBJ1-4; v_call: TRBV7-8; d_call: TRBD1; cdr3_aa: CASSSETGGLGNEKLFF; cdr3_nt: TGTGCCAGCAGCTCGGAAACAGGGGGCCTTGGTAATGAAAAACTGTTTTTT
clone_size: -; j_call: TRBJ1-1; v_call: TRBV20-1; d_call: TRBD1; cdr3_aa: CSASPITGGTEAFF; cdr3_nt: TGCAGTGCTAGCCCAATCACAGGGGGCACTGAAGCTTTCTTT
clone_size: -; j_call: TRBJ2-3; v_call: TRBV20-1; d_call: -; cdr3_aa: CSANRGLGTDTQYF; cdr3_nt: TGCAGTGCGAACCGGGGGTTAGGGACAGATACGCAGTATTTT
clone_size: few; j_call: TRBJ2-7; v_call: TRBV7-9; d_call: -; cdr3_aa: CASTLDNSYEQYF; cdr3_nt: TGTGCCAGCACCTTGGACAACTCCTACGAGCAGTACTTC
clone_size: -; j_call: TRBJ1-2; v_call: TRBV6-1; d_call: TRBD1; cdr3_aa: CASSERGTVYGYTF; cdr3_nt: TGTGCCAGCAGTGAGCGGGGGACAGTCTATGGCTACACCTTC
clone_size: many; j_call: TRBJ1-2; v_call: TRBV7-8; d_call: -; cdr3_aa: CASSPGGGGYTF; cdr3_nt: TGTGCCAGCAGCCCAGGCGGGGGTGGCTACACCTTC
clone_size: many; j_call: TRBJ1-2; v_call: TRBV19; d_call: -; cdr3_aa: CASISGSSAYGYTF; cdr3_nt: TGTGCCAGTATATCGGGCAGCTCGGCCTATGGCTACACCTTC
clone_size: many; j_call: TRBJ2-7; v_call: TRBV29-1; d_call: -; cdr3_aa: CSVELTSSYEQYF; cdr3_nt: TGCAGCGTTGAACTGACTAGCTCCTACGAGCAGTACTTC
clone_size: -; j_call: TRBJ1-5; v_call: TRBV5-1; d_call: -; cdr3_aa: CASSWDGHSNQPQHF; cdr3_nt: TGTGCCAGCAGCTGGGACGGACATAGCAATCAGCCCCAGCATTTT
clone_size: many; j_call: TRBJ2-7; v_call: TRBV20-1; d_call: TRBD1; cdr3_aa: CSAGGQVHAAEQYF; cdr3_nt: TGCAGTGCTGGCGGACAGGTCCATGCGGCCGAGCAGTACTTC
clone_size: -; j_call: TRBJ2-7; v_call: TRBV7-6; d_call: TRBD1; cdr3_aa: CASSLPSGSGTGAAEQYF; cdr3_nt: TGTGCCAGCAGCCTCCCCTCGGGGTCCGGGACAGGGGCGGCCGAGCAGTACTTC
clone_size: -; j_call: TRBJ1-6; v_call: TRBV20-1; d_call: -; cdr3_aa: CSAGGARGTINNSPLHF; cdr3_nt: TGCAGTGCTGGAGGAGCCCGCGGGACAATAAATAATTCACCCCTCCACTTT
clone_size: -; j_call: TRBJ1-2; v_call: TRBV24-1; d_call: -; cdr3_aa: CATSGGGNGYTF; cdr3_nt: TGTGCCACCAGTGGCGGAGGGAATGGCTACACCTTC
clone_size: many; j_call: TRBJ2-7; v_call: TRBV15; d_call: TRBD2; cdr3_aa: CATGGGGNEQYF; cdr3_nt: TGTGCCACCGGCGGGGGGGGGAACGAGCAGTACTTC